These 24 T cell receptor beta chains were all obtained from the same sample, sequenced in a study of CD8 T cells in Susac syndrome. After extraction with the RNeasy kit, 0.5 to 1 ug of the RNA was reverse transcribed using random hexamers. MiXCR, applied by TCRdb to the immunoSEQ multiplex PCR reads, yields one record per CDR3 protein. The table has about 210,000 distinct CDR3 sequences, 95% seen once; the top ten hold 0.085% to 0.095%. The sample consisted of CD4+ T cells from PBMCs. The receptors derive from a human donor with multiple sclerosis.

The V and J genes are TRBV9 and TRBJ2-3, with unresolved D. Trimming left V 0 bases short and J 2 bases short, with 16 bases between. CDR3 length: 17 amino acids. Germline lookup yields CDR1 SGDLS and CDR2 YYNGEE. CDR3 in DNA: TGTGCCAGCAGCGTAGCTAAGGGTACCTATGCCACAGATACGCAGTATTTT. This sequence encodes CASSVAKGTYATDTQYF.

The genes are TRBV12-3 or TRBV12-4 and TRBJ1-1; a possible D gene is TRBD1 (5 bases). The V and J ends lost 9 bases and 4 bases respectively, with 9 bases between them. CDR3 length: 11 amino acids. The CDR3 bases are TGTGCCAGTCTAGGGGCCACTGAAGCTTTCTTT. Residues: CASLGATEAFF.

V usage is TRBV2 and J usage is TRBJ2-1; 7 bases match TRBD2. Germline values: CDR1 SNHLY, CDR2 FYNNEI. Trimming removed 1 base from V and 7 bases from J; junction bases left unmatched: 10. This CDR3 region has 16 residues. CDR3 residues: CASSEGGGGPRNEQFF. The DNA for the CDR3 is TGTGCCAGCAGTGAAGGGGGGGGAGGGCCTAGAAATGAGCAGTTCTTC. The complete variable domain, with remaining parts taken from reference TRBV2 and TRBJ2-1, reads EPEVTQTPSHQVTQMGQEVILRCVPISNHLYFYWYRQILGQKVEFLVSFYNNEISEKSEIFDDQFSVERPDGSNFTLKIRSTKLEDSAMYFCASSEGGGGPRNEQFFGPGTRLTVL.

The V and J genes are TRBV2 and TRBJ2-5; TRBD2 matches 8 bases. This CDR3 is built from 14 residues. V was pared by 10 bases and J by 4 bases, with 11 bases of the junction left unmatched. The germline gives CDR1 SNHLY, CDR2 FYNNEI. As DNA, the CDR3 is TGTGCCACCACAAGGACTAGCTTTCGAGAGACCCAGTACTTC. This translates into CATTRTSFRETQYF.

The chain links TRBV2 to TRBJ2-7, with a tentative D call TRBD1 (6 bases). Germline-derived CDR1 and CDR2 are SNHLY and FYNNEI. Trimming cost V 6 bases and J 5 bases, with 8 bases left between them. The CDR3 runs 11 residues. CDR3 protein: CASRSGDEQYF. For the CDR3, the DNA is TGTGCCAGCAGGTCAGGGGACGAGCAGTACTTC. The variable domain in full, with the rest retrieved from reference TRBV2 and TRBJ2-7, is EPEVTQTPSHQVTQMGQEVILRCVPISNHLYFYWYRQILGQKVEFLVSFYNNEISEKSEIFDDQFSVERPDGSNFTLKIRSTKLEDSAMYFCASRSGDEQYFGPGTRLTVT.

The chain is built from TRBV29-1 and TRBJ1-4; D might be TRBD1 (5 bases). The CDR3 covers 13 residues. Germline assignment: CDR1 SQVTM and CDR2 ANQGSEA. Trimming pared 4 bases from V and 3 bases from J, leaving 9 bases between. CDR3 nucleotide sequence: TGCAGCGTTGCGGGGGTCCCTAATGAAAAACTGTTTTTT. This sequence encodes CSVAGVPNEKLFF.

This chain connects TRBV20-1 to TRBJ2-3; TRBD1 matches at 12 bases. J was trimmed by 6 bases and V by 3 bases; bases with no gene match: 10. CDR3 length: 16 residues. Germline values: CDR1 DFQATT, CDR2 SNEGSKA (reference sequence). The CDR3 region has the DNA TGCAGTGCTAGGAACTTGGGACAGGGGGCGCCTGATACGCAGTATTTT. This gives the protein CSARNLGQGAPDTQYF.

The CDR3 loop reads CSVGENIQYF. As DNA, the CDR3 is TGCAGCGTGGGGGAAAACATTCAGTACTTC. The chain joins TRBV29-1 to TRBJ2-4; the D call may be TRBD1 or TRBD2 (5 bases each). This CDR3 spans 10 amino acids. V was cut by 6 bases and J by 5 bases, with 5 bases left in between. The V gene's germline CDR1 is SQVTM and CDR2 ANQGSEA.

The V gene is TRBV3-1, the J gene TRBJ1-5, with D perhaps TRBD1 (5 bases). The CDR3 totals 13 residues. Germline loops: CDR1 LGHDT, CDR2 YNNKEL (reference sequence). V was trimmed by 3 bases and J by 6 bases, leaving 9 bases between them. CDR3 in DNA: TGTGCCAGCAGCCAGGGGGGGAGTCAGCCCCAGCATTTT. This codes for CASSQGGSQPQHF.

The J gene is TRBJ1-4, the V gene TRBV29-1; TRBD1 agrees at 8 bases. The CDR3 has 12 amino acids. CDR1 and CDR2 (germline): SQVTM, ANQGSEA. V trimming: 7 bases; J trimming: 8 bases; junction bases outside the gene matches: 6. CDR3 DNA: TGCAGCGGTGGGACAGGAGGGGAAAAACTGTTTTTT. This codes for CSGGTGGEKLFF.

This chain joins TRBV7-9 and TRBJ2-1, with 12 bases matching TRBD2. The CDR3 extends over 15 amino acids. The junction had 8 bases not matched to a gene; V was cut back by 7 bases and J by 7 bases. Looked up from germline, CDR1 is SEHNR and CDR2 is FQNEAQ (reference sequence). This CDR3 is CASTPRTSGRNEQFF. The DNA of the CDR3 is TGTGCCAGCACCCCCCGAACTAGCGGGAGGAATGAGCAGTTCTTC.

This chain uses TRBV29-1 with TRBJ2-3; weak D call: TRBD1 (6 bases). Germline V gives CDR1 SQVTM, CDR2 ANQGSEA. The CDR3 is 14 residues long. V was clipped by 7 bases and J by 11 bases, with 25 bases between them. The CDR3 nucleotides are TGCAGCGCTAAATCCGTGGGGGCCCCCTCAGGGCAGTATTTT. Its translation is CSAKSVGAPSGQYF.

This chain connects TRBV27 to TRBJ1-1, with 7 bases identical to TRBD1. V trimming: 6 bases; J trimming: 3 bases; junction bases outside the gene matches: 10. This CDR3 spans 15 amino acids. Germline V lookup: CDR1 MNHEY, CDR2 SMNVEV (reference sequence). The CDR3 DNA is TGTGCCAGCAGGGGGACAGCCCTGGGGGACACTGAAGCTTTCTTT. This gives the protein CASRGTALGDTEAFF.

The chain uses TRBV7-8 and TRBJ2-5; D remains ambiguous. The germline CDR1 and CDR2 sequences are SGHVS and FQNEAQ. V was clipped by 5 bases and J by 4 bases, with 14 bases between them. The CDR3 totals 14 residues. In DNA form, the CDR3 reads TGTGCCAGCAGCCCCACTGGCCTCGGAGAGACCCAGTACTTC. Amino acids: CASSPTGLGETQYF. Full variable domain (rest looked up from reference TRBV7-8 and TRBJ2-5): GAGVSQSPRYKVAKRGQDVALRCDPISGHVSLFWYQQALGQGPEFLTYFQNEAQLDKSGLPSDRFFAERPEGSVSTLKIQRTQQEDSAVYLCASSPTGLGETQYFGPGTRLLVL.

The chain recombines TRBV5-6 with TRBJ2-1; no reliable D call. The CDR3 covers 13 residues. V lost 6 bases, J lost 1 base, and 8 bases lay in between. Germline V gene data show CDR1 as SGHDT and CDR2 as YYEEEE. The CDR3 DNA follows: TGTGCCAGCATGTCCCAGTCCTACAATGAGCAGTTCTTC. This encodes CASMSQSYNEQFF.

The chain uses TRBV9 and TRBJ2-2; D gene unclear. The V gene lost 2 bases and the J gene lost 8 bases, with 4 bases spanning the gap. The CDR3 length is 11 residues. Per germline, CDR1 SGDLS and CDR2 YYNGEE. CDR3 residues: CASSVAGELFF. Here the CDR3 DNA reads TGTGCCAGCAGCGTGGCGGGGGAGCTGTTTTTT.

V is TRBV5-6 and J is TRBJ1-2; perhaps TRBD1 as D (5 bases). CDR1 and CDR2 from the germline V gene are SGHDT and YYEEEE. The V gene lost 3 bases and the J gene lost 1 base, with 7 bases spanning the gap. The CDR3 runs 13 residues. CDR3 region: CASSSTDNYGYTF. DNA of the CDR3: TGTGCCAGCAGCTCGACAGATAACTATGGCTACACCTTC.

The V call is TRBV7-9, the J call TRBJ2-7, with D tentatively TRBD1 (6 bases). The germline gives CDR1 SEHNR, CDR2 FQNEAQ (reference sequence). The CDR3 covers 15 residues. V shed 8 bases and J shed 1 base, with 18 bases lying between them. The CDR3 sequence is CASARSAQGSYEQYF. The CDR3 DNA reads TGTGCCAGCGCAAGATCGGCTCAGGGGTCCTACGAGCAGTACTTC.

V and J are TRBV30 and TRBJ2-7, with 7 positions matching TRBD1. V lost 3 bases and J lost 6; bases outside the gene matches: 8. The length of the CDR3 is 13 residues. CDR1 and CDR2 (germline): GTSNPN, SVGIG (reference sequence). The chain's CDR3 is CAWSRQGSGEQYF. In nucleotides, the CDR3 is TGTGCCTGGAGCAGACAGGGAAGTGGCGAGCAGTACTTC.

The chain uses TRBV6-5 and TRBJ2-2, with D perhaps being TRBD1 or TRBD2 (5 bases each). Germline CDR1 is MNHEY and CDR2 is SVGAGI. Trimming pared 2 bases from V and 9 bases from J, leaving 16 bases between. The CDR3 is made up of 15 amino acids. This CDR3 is CASSYHAGTFRELFF. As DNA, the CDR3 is TGTGCCAGCAGTTACCATGCTGGGACGTTCCGGGAGCTGTTTTTT.

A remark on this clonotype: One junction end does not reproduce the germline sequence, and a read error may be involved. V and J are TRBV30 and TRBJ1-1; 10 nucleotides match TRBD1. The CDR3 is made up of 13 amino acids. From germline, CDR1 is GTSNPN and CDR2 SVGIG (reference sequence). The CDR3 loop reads CAWSPPGTGAVRF. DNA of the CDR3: TGTGCCTGGAGTCCCCCCGGGACAGGGGCGGTGAGGTTT.

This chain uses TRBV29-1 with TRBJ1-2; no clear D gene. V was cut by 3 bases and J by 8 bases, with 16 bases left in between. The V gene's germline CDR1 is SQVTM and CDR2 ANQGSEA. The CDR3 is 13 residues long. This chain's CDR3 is CSVDSVGFKGYTF. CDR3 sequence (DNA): TGCAGCGTTGATTCGGTAGGGTTCAAAGGCTACACCTTC.

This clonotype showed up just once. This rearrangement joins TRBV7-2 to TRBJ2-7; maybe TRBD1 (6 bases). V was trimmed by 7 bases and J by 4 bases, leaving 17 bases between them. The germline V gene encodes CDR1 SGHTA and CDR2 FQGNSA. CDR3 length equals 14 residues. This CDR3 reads CASTPRGMAYEQYF. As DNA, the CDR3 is TGTGCCAGCACCCCCAGGGGAATGGCTTACGAGCAGTACTTC.

The CDR3 loop is CASSEPHNRPNEQFF. CDR3 DNA: TGTGCCAGCAGTGAACCTCACAACAGGCCGAATGAGCAGTTCTTC. The rearrangement uses TRBV25-1 and TRBJ2-1, with D tentatively TRBD1 (5 bases). This CDR3 contains 15 residues. V gave up 2 bases and J gave up 7 bases, with 15 bases separating them. From germline, CDR1 is MGHDK and CDR2 SYGVNS. Combining the CDR3 with reference TRBV25-1 and TRBJ2-1 gives the whole variable domain EADIYQTPRYLVIGTGKKITLECSQTMGHDKMYWYQQDPGMELHLIHYSYGVNSTEKGDLSSESTVSRIRTEHFPLTLESARPSHTSQYLCASSEPHNRPNEQFFGPGTRLTVL.